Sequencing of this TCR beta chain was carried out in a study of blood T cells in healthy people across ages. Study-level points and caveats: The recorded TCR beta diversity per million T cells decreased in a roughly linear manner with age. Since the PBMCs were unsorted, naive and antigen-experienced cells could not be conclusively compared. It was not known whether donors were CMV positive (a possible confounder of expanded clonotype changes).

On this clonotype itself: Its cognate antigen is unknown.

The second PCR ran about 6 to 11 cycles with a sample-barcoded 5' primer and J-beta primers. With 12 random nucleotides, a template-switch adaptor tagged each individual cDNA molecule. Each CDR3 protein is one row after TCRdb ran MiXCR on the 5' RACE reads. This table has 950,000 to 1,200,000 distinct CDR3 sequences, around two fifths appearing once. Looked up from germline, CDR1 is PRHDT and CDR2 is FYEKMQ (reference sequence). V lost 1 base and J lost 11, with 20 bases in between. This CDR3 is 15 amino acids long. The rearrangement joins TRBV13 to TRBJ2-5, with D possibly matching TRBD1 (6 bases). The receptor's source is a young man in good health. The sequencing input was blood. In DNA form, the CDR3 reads TGTGCCAGCAGCTTAGAAGGCAACAGGGTGAATGAGCAGTACTTC. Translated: CASSLEGNRVNEQYF.